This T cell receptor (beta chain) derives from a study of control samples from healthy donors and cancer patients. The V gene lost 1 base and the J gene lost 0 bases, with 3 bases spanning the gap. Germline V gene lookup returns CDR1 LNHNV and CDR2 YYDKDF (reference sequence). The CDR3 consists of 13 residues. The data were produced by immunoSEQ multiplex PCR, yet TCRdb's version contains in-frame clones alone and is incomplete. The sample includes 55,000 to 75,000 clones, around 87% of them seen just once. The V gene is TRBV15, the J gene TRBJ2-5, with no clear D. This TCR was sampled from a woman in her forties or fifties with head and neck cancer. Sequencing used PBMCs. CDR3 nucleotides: TGTGCCACCAGCAGAGGCGACCAAGAGACCCAGTACTTC. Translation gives CATSRGDQETQYF. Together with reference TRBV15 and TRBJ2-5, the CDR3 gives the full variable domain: DAMVIQNPRYQVTQFGKPVTLSCSQTLNHNVMYWYQQKSSQAPKLLFHYYDKDFNNEADTPDNFQSRRPNTSFCFLDIRSPGLGDTAMYLCATSRGDQETQYFGPGTRLLVL.